Listed here are 8 T cell receptor beta chains from one sample, sequenced in a study of T cells after yellow fever vaccination. TCRdb reprocessed the 5' RACE reads with MiXCR, giving one entry per CDR3 protein. The table records some 560,000 distinct CDR3 sequences, 19% of them present only once. Sample: PBMCs, taken 15 days after the yellow fever booster vaccination. The receptors come from a man in his thirties or forties who received the YFV17D yellow fever vaccine.

The chain couples TRBV7-6 to TRBJ2-6, with 11 bases identical to TRBD1. Germline-derived CDR1 and CDR2 are SGHVS and FNYEAQ. The CDR3 extends over 19 amino acids. The trim removed 1 base at V and 0 bases at J, leaving 5 bases unmatched. CDR3 residues: CASSLVGDRGSSGANVLTF. CDR3 DNA: TGTGCCAGCAGCTTAGTCGGGGACAGGGGGAGCTCTGGGGCCAACGTCCTGACTTTC.

V and J are TRBV5-1 and TRBJ2-7; tentatively, D is TRBD2 (6 bases). V was clipped by 0 bases and J by 1 base, with 11 bases between them. Looked up from germline, CDR1 is SGHRS and CDR2 is YFSETQ. The CDR3 consists of 15 residues. The CDR3 region has the DNA TGCGCCAGCAGCTTGGGTCTAGCGCCGTCCTACGAGCAGTACTTC. Translating it yields CASSLGLAPSYEQYF.

The V call is TRBV7-8, the J call TRBJ1-2; D remains unclear. V lost 5 bases to trimming and J lost 6 bases, with 13 bases between them. The CDR3 contains 13 residues. Germline values: CDR1 SGHVS, CDR2 FQNEAQ. The CDR3 DNA sequence: TGTGCCAGCAGCCCCCGGGAAACGGATGGCTACACCTTC. This sequence encodes CASSPRETDGYTF.

This clonotype was observed a few times. The genes are TRBV5-6 and TRBJ2-7, with D perhaps being TRBD1 or TRBD2 (5 bases each). The CDR3 runs to 14 residues. The ends were cut back, 0 bases at V and 3 bases at J, with 10 bases in the middle. Germline values: CDR1 SGHDT, CDR2 YYEEEE. CDR3 residues: CASSLAGRFYEQYF. The CDR3 DNA reads TGTGCCAGCAGCTTGGCGGGACGATTCTACGAGCAGTACTTC.

J is TRBJ1-3 and V is TRBV4-2; weak D call: TRBD1 (6 bases). The CDR3 extends over 15 amino acids. With 0 bases removed from V and 5 bases from J, the gap between germline ends came to 11 bases. From germline, CDR1 is LGHNA and CDR2 YNFKEQ. DNA of the CDR3: TGTGCCAGCAGCCAAGAATATCAGGGGCGAAACACCATATATTTT. Amino acid sequence: CASSQEYQGRNTIYF.

This clonotype was observed a few times. The chain links TRBV20-1 to TRBJ1-1, with D possibly matching TRBD1 (6 bases). With 2 bases removed from V and 4 bases from J, the gap between germline ends came to 17 bases. The CDR3 is 15 amino acids. CDR1 and CDR2 (germline): DFQATT, SNEGSKA (reference sequence). In DNA form, the CDR3 reads TGCAGTGCTAGAACCGTTCGGGGGGGCATCACTGAAGCTTTCTTT. It specifies CSARTVRGGITEAFF.

This chain joins TRBV5-1 and TRBJ2-1, with D possibly being TRBD2 (6 bases). Trimming removed 1 base from V and 10 bases from J, with 12 bases in between. From germline, CDR1 is SGHRS and CDR2 YFSETQ. The CDR3 is 13 amino acids. Written as DNA, the CDR3 is TGCGCCAGCAGCTTGTGGGTAGCGGAAGAGCAGTTCTTC. Translating gives CASSLWVAEEQFF.

The chain couples TRBV20-1 to TRBJ2-1, with TRBD2 matching over 10 bases. The germline V gene encodes CDR1 DFQATT and CDR2 SNEGSKA (reference sequence). V shed 0 bases and J 6 bases; nucleotides not matched to a gene: 8. The CDR3 is 16 amino acids. The DNA of the CDR3 is TGCAGTGCTAGAGATCATTCTAGCGGGAGCGGCAATGAGCAGTTCTTC. It is translated as CSARDHSSGSGNEQFF.